A selection of T cell receptor beta chains follows, all from one sample in a study of T-cell reconstitution after alpha-beta-depleted transplantation in children. TCRdb fed the PCR reads into MiXCR, producing one record per CDR3 protein. The sample yields around 340,000 distinct CDR3 sequences, roughly 14% seen once. The specimen was PBMCs, collected from the stem cell graft. All receptors come from a human donor who donated a stem cell graft to a child with Fanconi anemia. CDR3s include the opening cysteine and the closing phenylalanine or tryptophan. The D gene is left open where the match is weak.

v_call	d_call	j_call	cdr3_aa
TRBV20-1	NA	TRBJ1-1	CSASLIEVAFF
TRBV12-3/TRBV12-4	TRBD2	TRBJ2-7	CASSFSGLYEQYF
TRBV2	NA	TRBJ2-2	CASKVDSLNTGELFF
TRBV5-1	NA	TRBJ1-2	CASSSGLREGLGYTF
TRBV5-1	NA	TRBJ1-1	CASSLGALGNTEAFF
TRBV13	NA	TRBJ2-7	CASSRSSGLYEQYF
TRBV30	NA	TRBJ1-3	CAWSEGVYSGNTIYF
TRBV4-2	NA	TRBJ2-2	CASTKEQVGTGELFF
TRBV7-2	NA	TRBJ2-7	CASSLWWGAYEQYF
TRBV5-1	NA	TRBJ2-3	CASSPGAVSTDTQYF
TRBV6-5	NA	TRBJ1-3	CASSYSGGAGNTIYF
TRBV4-3	TRBD1	TRBJ2-1	CASSQAGTAYNEQFF
TRBV11-2	NA	TRBJ2-3	CASSPRRLGGTDTQYF
TRBV6-2/TRBV6-3	TRBD2	TRBJ2-1	CASKGLAGGKNYNEQFF
TRBV19	NA	TRBJ2-7	CASALGSEQYF
TRBV12-3/TRBV12-4	NA	TRBJ2-1	CASSLSRVQQFF
TRBV15	NA	TRBJ2-3	CATSNDREGSTDTQYF
TRBV5-6	TRBD1	TRBJ2-7	CASSVGTGLLEQYF
TRBV3-1	NA	TRBJ1-2	CASRPTGMVGYTF
TRBV29-1	NA	TRBJ1-5	CSVEVEGVAQHF
TRBV7-2	NA	TRBJ1-5	CASSQQRNQPQHF
TRBV27	TRBD2	TRBJ2-3	CASKTSGGRWQYF
TRBV12-3/TRBV12-4	NA	TRBJ1-1	CASSMRNQGYTEAFF
TRBV29-1	TRBD1	TRBJ1-2	CSAPGTGLAGGYTF
TRBV12-3/TRBV12-4	TRBD1	TRBJ1-5	CASSLETGGLQPQHF
TRBV5-1	NA	TRBJ2-3	CASSLGHASTDTQYF
TRBV3-1	NA	TRBJ1-2	CASSQDLRGPNYGYTF
TRBV12-3/TRBV12-4	NA	TRBJ2-7	CASGVVYEQYF
TRBV6-5	NA	TRBJ2-1	CASSLRRSSSYNEQFF
TRBV3-1	TRBD1	TRBJ1-4	CASSPDRQGVREKLFF
TRBV5-5	NA	TRBJ1-1	CASSPDPGRQAFF
TRBV5-1	NA	TRBJ2-3	CASSGTGVTDTQYF
TRBV4-2	NA	TRBJ2-3	CASSPPRIDTQYF
TRBV4-3	NA	TRBJ1-2	CASSQRSGTQNYGYTF
TRBV5-1	TRBD1	TRBJ1-4	CATRQGASNEKLFF
TRBV27	TRBD1	TRBJ1-1	CASSTGGWTEAFF
TRBV4-2	NA	TRBJ1-1	CASSQELPTGSTEAFF
TRBV20-1	TRBD1	TRBJ1-2	CSAGALTGRYGYTF
TRBV7-2	NA	TRBJ1-1	CASSLASRVTNTEAFF
TRBV20-1	TRBD1	TRBJ2-7	CSARVIGRGSYEQYF
TRBV12-3/TRBV12-4	NA	TRBJ2-2	CASRPLGAIGGELFF
TRBV5-1	NA	TRBJ2-5	CASSSPALAETQYF
TRBV5-1	TRBD1	TRBJ2-6	CASSLANVRDRGFSGANVLTF
TRBV7-9	NA	TRBJ2-1	CASSPPRGRVNEQFF
TRBV28	NA	TRBJ1-6	CATNPALNSPLHF